Given below is one TCR beta chain in context. What it recognizes is unknown. Doses given second, at about 4 or about 12 weeks, were pooled. Per the germline V gene, CDR1 is MNHEY and CDR2 is SMNVEV (reference sequence). Trimming pared 0 bases from V and 2 bases from J, leaving 2 bases between. This CDR3 region has 13 residues. The sample belongs to a study of T cell responses to AZD1222 COVID-19 vaccine. Study results and limitations: Baseline testing showed seropositivity in only a handful of AZD1222 recipients.

Here immunoSEQ multiplex PCR was the method, and the copy in TCRdb shows in-frame clones only, minus some. The repertoire holds about 160,000 clones, with roughly nine tenths as singletons. The genes are TRBV27 and TRBJ1-5; D remains unclear. The sample in question was peripheral blood, obtained 28 days after the second AZD1222 dose. The sequence was obtained from an adult who received the AZD1222 COVID-19 vaccine. The CDR3 region is CASSLSRNQPQHF. The DNA of the CDR3 is TGTGCCAGCAGTTTATCGCGCAATCAGCCCCAGCATTTT.